This T cell receptor beta chain was recovered during a study of blood T cell repertoires in COVID-19. On the study more broadly: T cells, B-cell-depleted T cells, or PBMCs supplied cDNA or gDNA.

J lost 7 bases, V lost 5 bases, and 9 bases had no gene match. The CDR3 consists of 14 residues. Germline-derived CDR1 and CDR2 are MNHNS and SASEGT. The repertoire was sequenced with immunoSEQ multiplex PCR; TCRdb's copy has only in-frame clones and lacks some. This sample carries under 250,000 clones, around 91% of them seen once, and the ten largest clones take about 5%. This chain uses TRBV6-1 with TRBJ1-2; 8 nucleotides agree with TRBD1. Sequencing was done on a sample of peripheral blood. The clonotype originates from a woman between 40 and 50 years old with acute or convalescent COVID-19. CDR3 nucleotides: TGTGCCAGCAGTTATTCGACAGGGGAGGGTGGCTACACCTTC. The encoded protein is CASSYSTGEGGYTF.